This TCR beta chain was retrieved from a study of T cells in Graves' hyperthyroidism and ophthalmopathy. Researchers took RNA transcripts and amplified the TCR beta CDR3 regions from them. HTBI primers were used for first-round RT-PCR of the TCR CDR3. Each CDR3 protein gets one entry after TCRdb re-called the multiplex PCR reads with MiXCR. Of around 350,000 distinct CDR3 sequences listed, around 15% are singletons. The V gene lost 10 bases and the J gene lost 6 bases, with 17 bases spanning the gap. This CDR3 region has 13 residues. Germline V gene data show CDR1 as SEHNR and CDR2 as FQNEAQ (reference sequence).

Sequences were obtained from blood. This chain uses TRBV7-9 with TRBJ2-3; D unclear. This receptor was obtained from a woman in her sixties with Graves' ophthalmopathy. CDR3 sequence (DNA): TGTGCCATCAGGCCGATGGACCTGGATACGCAGTATTTT. It codes for CAIRPMDLDTQYF.